The present entry profiles one T cell receptor (beta chain) with its context. What it binds is not known. Here immunoSEQ multiplex PCR was the method, and the copy in TCRdb shows in-frame clones only, minus some. Of some 70,000 clones listed, 91% were seen once; the top ten hold around 0.31%. The data are from a study of OX40 agonist ivuxolimab in advanced cancers. Study-wide results and limits: Doses of 0.1 to 3.0 mg/kg were accompanied by clonal expansion of CD4+ and CD8+ blood T cells by week 6. With doses of 0.1-3.0 mg/kg, partial responders showed among the lowest clonal expansion.

The input for sequencing was CD4+ or CD8+ T cells sorted from blood, taken in a trial of the OX40 agonist ivuxolimab. The receptor comes from an adult with an advanced solid tumor such as melanoma, head and neck, liver or kidney cancer.

CDR3 in amino acids: CASSYSAGGIYEQYF. CDR3 DNA sequence: TGTGCCAGCAGTTACTCGGCGGGAGGAATTTACGAGCAGTACTTC. The V gene is TRBV6-5, the J gene TRBJ2-7; the match to TRBD2 covers 8 bases. Germline trimming cut 0 bases from V and 4 bases from J; bases unmatched to any gene: 5. CDR1 MNHEY and CDR2 SVGAGI come from the germline V gene. The CDR3 covers 15 residues.